This T cell receptor (beta chain) was found in a study of T-cell reconstitution after alpha-beta-depleted transplantation in children. The V segment lost 3 bases and the J segment 4 bases; nucleotides outside the gene matches: 24. Per the germline V gene, CDR1 is DFQATT and CDR2 is SNEGSKA (reference sequence). The CDR3 consists of 21 residues. Using unique molecular identifiers, the investigators prepared the TCRbeta library. Each CDR3 protein is one row after TCRdb ran MiXCR on the PCR reads. Of under 750,000 distinct CDR3 sequences detected, roughly 23% appear once; the ten largest clones hold roughly 15%.

The sequencing here drew on PBMCs, mostly from graft donor cells, taken 360 days after TCRalphabeta/CD19-depleted stem cell transplant. V usage is TRBV20-1 and J usage is TRBJ2-1; TRBD2 agrees at 10 bases. The TCR originated in a boy under two years old who had a stem cell transplant for acute myeloid leukemia, so the T cells may come from the graft donor. This chain's CDR3 is CSARKVGLEGLGSGGYNEQFF. DNA of the CDR3: TGCAGTGCTAGGAAAGTAGGGCTAGAGGGTCTTGGTAGCGGGGGGTACAATGAGCAGTTCTTC.